This TCR beta chain comes out of a study of blood T cell repertoires in COVID-19. The length of the CDR3 is 14 residues. The germline V gene has CDR1 MNHEY and CDR2 SMNVEV (reference sequence). V lost 7 bases and J lost 7; bases outside the gene matches: 10. Seattle researchers signed up patients amid active infection and tracked them longitudinally. Authors' data handling: Scientists estimated how many nucleated cells there were by amplifying reference gene primers. TCRdb's table, derived via immunoSEQ multiplex PCR, lists solely in-frame clones and lacks some. V, J and clone size are those of that table, while D and trimming were read from the DNA. In the table there are around 270,000 clones, about 91% of which are singletons.

Sequenced sample: peripheral blood. The TCR was taken from a person aged 18-35 years with COVID-19, enrolled during active disease. The chain joins TRBV27 to TRBJ2-7; 10 nucleotides agree with TRBD2. CDR3 loop: CASTSSGRPWEQYF. The CDR3 region has the DNA TGTGCCAGCACCTCTAGCGGGAGACCTTGGGAGCAGTACTTC.